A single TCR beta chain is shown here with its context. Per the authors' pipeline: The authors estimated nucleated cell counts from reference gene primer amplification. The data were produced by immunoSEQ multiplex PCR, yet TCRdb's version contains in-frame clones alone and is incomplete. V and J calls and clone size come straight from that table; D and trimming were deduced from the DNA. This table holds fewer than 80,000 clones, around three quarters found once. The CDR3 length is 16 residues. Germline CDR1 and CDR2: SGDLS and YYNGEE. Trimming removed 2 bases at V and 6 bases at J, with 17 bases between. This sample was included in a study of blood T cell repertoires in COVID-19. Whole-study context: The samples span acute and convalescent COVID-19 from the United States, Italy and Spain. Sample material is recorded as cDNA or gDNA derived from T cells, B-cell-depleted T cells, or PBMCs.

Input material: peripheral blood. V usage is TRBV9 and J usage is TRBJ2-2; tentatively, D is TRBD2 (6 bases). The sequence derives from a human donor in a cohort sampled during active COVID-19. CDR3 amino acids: CASSVLDYPHPGELFF. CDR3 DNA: TGTGCCAGCAGCGTGTTGGACTACCCCCACCCCGGGGAGCTGTTTTTT.